The present T cell receptor (beta chain) was sequenced within a study of tumor and adjacent non-tumor tissue in lung cancer. Study-wide context: Patients were aged roughly 30 to 76, nine to eleven men and roughly 5 women, stage I to III. Samples averaged roughly 4.2 million productive TCRbeta reads each.

General study findings and limits: TCR diversity was significantly greater in tumor than normal lung tissue.

A modified ARM-PCR protocol with three rounds of nested PCR amplified TCRbeta. TCRdb analysed the multiplex PCR reads with MiXCR anew, one entry per CDR3 protein. The sample holds roughly 43,000 distinct CDR3 sequences, roughly 66% seen once. No cell sorting was done before RNA was extracted from the tissue. This non-tumor lung sample came from over 3 cm beyond the tumor edge. This clonotype is a singleton in its sample. Its antigen remains unknown. Since no conserved phenylalanine or tryptophan closes the CDR3, a read error is the likely cause. The TCR was taken from a man aged 45-60 years with non-small cell lung cancer. Sequencing was done on a sample of distant non-tumor lung tissue.

CDR3 protein: CANSHSLWDRGYNEQFL. DNA for the CDR3: TGTGCCAACAGCCACAGCCTCTGGGACAGGGGCTACAATGAGCAGTTCCTC. J is TRBJ2-1 and V is TRBV4-2; TRBD1 matches at 10 bases. The CDR3 extends over 17 amino acids. Germline-derived CDR1 and CDR2 are LGHNA and YNFKEQ.